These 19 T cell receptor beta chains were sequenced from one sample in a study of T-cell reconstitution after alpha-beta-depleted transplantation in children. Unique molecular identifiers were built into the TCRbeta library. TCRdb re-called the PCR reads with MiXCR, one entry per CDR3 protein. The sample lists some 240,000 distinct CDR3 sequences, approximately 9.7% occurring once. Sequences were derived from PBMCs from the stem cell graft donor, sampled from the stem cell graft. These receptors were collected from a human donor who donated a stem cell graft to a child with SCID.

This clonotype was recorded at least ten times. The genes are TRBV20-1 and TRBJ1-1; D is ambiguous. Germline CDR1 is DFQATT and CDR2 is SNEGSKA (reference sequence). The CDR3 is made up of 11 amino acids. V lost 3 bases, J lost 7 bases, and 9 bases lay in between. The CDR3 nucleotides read TGCAGTGCTAGGGATGGGTATGAAGCTTTCTTT. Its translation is CSARDGYEAFF.

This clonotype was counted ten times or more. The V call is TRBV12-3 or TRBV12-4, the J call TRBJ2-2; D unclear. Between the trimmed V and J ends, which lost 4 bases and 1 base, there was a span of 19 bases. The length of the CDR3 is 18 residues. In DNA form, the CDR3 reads TGTGCCAGCAGTTCCCCCCGCAGCCGGGTTAGGAACACCGGGGAGCTGTTTTTT. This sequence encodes CASSSPRSRVRNTGELFF.

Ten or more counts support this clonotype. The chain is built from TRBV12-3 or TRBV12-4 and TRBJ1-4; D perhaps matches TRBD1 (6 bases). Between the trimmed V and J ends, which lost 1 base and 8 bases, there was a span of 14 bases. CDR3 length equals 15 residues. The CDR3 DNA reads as TGTGCCAGCAGTTTAGGCACAGGGTGGGACGAAAAACTGTTTTTT. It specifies CASSLGTGWDEKLFF.

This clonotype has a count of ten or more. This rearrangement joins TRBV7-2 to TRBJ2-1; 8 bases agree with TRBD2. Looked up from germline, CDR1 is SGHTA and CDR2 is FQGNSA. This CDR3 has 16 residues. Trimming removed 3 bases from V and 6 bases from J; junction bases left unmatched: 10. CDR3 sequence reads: CASSLQLAALGNEQFF. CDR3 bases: TGTGCCAGCAGCTTGCAACTAGCGGCCCTAGGCAATGAGCAGTTCTTC.

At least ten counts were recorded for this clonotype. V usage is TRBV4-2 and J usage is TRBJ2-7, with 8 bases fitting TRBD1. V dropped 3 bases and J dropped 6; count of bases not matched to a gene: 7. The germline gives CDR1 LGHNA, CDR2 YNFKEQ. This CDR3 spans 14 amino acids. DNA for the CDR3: TGTGCCAGCAGCCAGGGAGAGACAGGGGCCGAGCAGTACTTC. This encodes CASSQGETGAEQYF.

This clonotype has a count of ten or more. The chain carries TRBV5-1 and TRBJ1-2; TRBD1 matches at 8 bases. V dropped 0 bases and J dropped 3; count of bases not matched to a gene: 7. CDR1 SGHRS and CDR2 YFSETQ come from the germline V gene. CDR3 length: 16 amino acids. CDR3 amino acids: CASSLGRGQTYYGYTF. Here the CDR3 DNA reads TGCGCCAGCAGCTTGGGCAGGGGGCAGACCTACTATGGCTACACCTTC.

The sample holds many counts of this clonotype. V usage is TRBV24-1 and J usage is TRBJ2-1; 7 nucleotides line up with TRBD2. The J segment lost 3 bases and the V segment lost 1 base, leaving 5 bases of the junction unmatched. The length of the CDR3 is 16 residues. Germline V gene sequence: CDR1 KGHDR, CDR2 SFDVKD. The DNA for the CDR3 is TGTGCCACCAGTGATTTAGGAAGCGGGAACTACAATGAGCAGTTCTTC. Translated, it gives CATSDLGSGNYNEQFF.

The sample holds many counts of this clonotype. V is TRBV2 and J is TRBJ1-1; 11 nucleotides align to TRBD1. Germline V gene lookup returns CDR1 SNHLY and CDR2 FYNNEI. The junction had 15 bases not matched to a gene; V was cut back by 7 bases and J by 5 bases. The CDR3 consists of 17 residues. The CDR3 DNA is TGTGCCAGCACTCTCCTCCCGGACAGGGGGCGAGGGACTGAAGCTTTCTTT. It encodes CASTLLPDRGRGTEAFF.

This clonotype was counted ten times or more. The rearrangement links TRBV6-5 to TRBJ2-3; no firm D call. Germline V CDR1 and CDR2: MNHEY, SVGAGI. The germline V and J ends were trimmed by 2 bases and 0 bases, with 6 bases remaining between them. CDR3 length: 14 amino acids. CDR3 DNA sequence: TGTGCCAGCAGTTACGCCTCTAGCACAGATACGCAGTATTTT. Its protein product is CASSYASSTDTQYF.

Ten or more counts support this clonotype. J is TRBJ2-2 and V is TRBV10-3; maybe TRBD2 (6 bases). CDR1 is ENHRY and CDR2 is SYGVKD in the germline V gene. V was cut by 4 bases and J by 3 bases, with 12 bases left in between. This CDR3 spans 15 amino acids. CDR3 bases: TGTGCCATCAGTGGTAGTAGCGGACACACCGGGGAGCTGTTTTTT. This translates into CAISGSSGHTGELFF.

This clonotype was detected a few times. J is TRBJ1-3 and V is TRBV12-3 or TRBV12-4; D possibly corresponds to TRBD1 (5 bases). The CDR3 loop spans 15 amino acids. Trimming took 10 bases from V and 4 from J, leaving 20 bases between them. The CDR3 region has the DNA TGTGCCACCCTCACTTATGGGACCCCCGGAAACACCATATATTTT. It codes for CATLTYGTPGNTIYF.

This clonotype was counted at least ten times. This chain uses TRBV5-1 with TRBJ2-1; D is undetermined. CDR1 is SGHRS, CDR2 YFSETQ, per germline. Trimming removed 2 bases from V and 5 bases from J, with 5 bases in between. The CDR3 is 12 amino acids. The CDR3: CASSFGNNEQFF. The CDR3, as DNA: TGCGCCAGCAGCTTCGGCAACAATGAGCAGTTCTTC.

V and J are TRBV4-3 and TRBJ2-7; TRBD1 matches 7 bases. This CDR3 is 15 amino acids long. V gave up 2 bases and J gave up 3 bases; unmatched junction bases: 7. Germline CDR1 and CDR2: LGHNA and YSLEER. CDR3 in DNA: TGCGCCAGCAGCCAAACAGGGGCCCTGGGCTACGAGCAGTACTTC. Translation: CASSQTGALGYEQYF.

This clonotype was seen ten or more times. This CDR3 is CSALPGLAGGGDTQYF. CDR3 nucleotide sequence: TGCAGTGCTCTCCCGGGACTAGCGGGGGGCGGAGATACGCAGTATTTT. This sequence joins TRBV20-1 and TRBJ2-3, with 15 bases lining up with TRBD2. This CDR3 has 16 amino acids. With 5 bases clipped from V and 5 bases from J, the junction kept 8 bases outside the gene matches. In germline, CDR1 is DFQATT, CDR2 SNEGSKA (reference sequence).

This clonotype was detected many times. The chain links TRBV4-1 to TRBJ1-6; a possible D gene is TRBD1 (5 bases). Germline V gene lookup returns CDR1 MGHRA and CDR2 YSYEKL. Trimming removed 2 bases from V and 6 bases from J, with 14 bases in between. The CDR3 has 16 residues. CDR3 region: CASSQLGRGGNSPLHF. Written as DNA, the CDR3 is TGCGCCAGCAGCCAATTAGGGAGGGGAGGTAATTCACCCCTCCACTTT.

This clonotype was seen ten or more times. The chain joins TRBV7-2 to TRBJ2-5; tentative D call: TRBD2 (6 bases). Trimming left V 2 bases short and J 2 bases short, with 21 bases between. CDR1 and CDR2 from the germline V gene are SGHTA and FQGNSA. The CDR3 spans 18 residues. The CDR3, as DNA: TGTGCCAGCAGCTTAATTGTTCGCGGGGCGATAAATCAAGAGACCCAGTACTTC. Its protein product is CASSLIVRGAINQETQYF.

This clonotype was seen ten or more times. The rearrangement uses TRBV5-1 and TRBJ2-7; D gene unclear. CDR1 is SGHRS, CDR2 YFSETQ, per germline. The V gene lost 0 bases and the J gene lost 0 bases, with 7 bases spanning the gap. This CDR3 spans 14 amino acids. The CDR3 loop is CASSLGQPSYEQYF. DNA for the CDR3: TGCGCCAGCAGCTTGGGTCAGCCCTCCTACGAGCAGTACTTC. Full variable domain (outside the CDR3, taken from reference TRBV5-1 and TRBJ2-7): KAGVTQTPRYLIKTRGQQVTLSCSPISGHRSVSWYQQTPGQGLQFLFEYFSETQRNKGNFPGRFSGRQFSNSRSEMNVSTLELGDSALYLCASSLGQPSYEQYFGPGTRLTVT.

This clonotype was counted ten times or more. The CDR3 reads CSARGGADGYTF. In DNA, the CDR3 is TGCAGTGCTAGGGGGGGGGCGGACGGCTACACCTTC. This chain connects TRBV20-1 to TRBJ1-2, with D maybe TRBD1 (6 bases). V shed 3 bases and J shed 8 bases, with 13 bases lying between them. The CDR3 loop spans 12 amino acids. Per the germline V gene, CDR1 is DFQATT and CDR2 is SNEGSKA (reference sequence).

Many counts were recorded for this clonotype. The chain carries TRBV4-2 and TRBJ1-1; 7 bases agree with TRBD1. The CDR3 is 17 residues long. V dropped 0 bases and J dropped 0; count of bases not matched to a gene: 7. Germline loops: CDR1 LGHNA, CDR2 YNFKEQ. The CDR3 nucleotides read TGTGCCAGCAGCCAAGACGACAGGGCACTAATGAACACTGAAGCTTTCTTT. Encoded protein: CASSQDDRALMNTEAFF.